Detailed here is one TCR beta chain. Its antigen is as yet unknown. Relative to the germline gene, one junction end is altered; a read error may explain this. The record originates from a study of tumor and adjacent non-tumor tissue in lung cancer. Overall study: The patients, approximately 9 men and roughly 5 women, were about 31 to 76 with stage I to III disease. Samples averaged about 3.8 million productive TCRbeta reads each.

Whole-study findings and limits: In normal lung, the top 100 clones were significantly more dominant than in tumor. Compared with tumor, normal lung showed significantly lower TCR diversity.

The CDR3 extends over 17 amino acids. From germline, CDR1 is SGHAT and CDR2 FQDESV (reference sequence). The library came from three nested PCR rounds adapted from ARM-PCR protocols. TCRdb re-analysed the multiplex PCR reads in MiXCR, keeping a single row per CDR3 protein. Of 200,000 or so distinct CDR3 sequences listed, about two thirds are singletons. RNA was extracted from bulk tissue without any cell sorting. The rearrangement joins TRBV11-1 to TRBJ2-1; TRBD2 matches at 11 bases. The sequencing sample was made of lung tumor tissue. The sequence was collected from a man between 60 and 70 years old with non-small cell lung cancer. For the CDR3, the DNA is TGTGCCAGTAGCTTATCCCGGCTAGCGGGAGGCTACAATGAGCAGTTCTTC. It yields the protein CASSLSRLAGGYNEQFF.